Described below is a single TCR beta chain sequence and its context. Its specificity is unknown. The data derive from a study of cytomegalovirus exposure and HLA in healthy donors. At the level of the study: There were 117 million unique TCR beta sequences, drawn from around 180 million T cells, in an earlier analysis. Study results and limitations: Productive status was seen about 87% or about 30% of the time for most TCR beta V segments in an earlier analysis. In a later analysis, TCR association rates varied by HLA locus: DRB1 most, HLA-C fewest.

Germline CDR1 reads MNHNY; CDR2 reads SVGAGI (reference sequence). This CDR3 has 15 amino acids. Trimming pared 5 bases from V and 7 bases from J, leaving 18 bases between. The PCR had 60 Vbeta and 13 Jbeta primers. Method: immunoSEQ multiplex PCR; TCRdb's copy keeps in-frame clones and lacks some. This sample has 100,000 to 150,000 clones, with just under 90% found just once. The chain employs TRBV6-6 and TRBJ1-5; D perhaps matches TRBD1 (6 bases). The origin of this receptor is a woman aged 25 to 39 in good health and CMV-seronegative. Sequencing used PBMCs. The CDR3 sequence is CASSQNSGANQPQHF. The CDR3 DNA reads as TGTGCCAGCAGTCAAAATTCAGGGGCTAACCAGCCCCAGCATTTT.